This T cell receptor beta chain was observed in a study of regulatory T cells in long-lasting Graves disease. V was trimmed by 3 bases and J by 5 bases, leaving 11 bases between them. The CDR3 is 13 residues long. Germline V gene data show CDR1 as SEHNR and CDR2 as FQNEAQ (reference sequence). Study conclusions and caveats: Persistent disease preferred TRBV28, TRBJ1-2 and TRBJ2-5; new disease, TRBV20-1 and TRBJ2-1.

This clonotype has a handful of counts. Its antigen is currently unknown. Time point: newly diagnosed GD, antithyroid drugs for less than 3 months. From PBMCs, RNA was extracted and then used to make the TCR library. Nine milliliters of peripheral blood went into EDTA tubes. Arm-PCR of CDR3 regions with iRepertoire HTBI primers generated TCR beta libraries. TCRdb ran MiXCR on the multiplex PCR reads and lists one entry per CDR3 protein. The sample has 400,000 to 550,000 distinct CDR3 sequences, around 17% seen once. A further study also used this sample, focusing on T cells in Graves' hyperthyroidism and ophthalmopathy. This second study notes: Clinical symptoms, serum thyroxine and TRAb, thyroid ultrasound and orbital computed tomography were used for the diagnoses. Ophthalmopathy cases were set apart from stable hyperthyroidism by a 13 V-J model.

The sequencing here drew on peripheral blood mononuclear cells (PBMCs), taken at new diagnosis, from a patient treated with antithyroid drugs. The V call is TRBV7-9, the J call TRBJ2-7, with D perhaps assigned TRBD1 or TRBD2 (5 bases each). This sequence originates from a woman aged 18-29 years with Graves disease. Here the CDR3 reads CASSFQGAHEQYF. The CDR3 bases are TGTGCCAGCAGCTTCCAGGGAGCCCACGAGCAGTACTTC. The whole variable domain, remainder taken from reference TRBV7-9 and TRBJ2-7, is DTGVSQNPRHKITKRGQNVTFRCDPISEHNRLYWYRQTLGQGPEFLTYFQNEAQLEKSRLLSDRFSAERPKGSFSTLEIQRTEQGDSAMYLCASSFQGAHEQYFGPGTRLTVT.